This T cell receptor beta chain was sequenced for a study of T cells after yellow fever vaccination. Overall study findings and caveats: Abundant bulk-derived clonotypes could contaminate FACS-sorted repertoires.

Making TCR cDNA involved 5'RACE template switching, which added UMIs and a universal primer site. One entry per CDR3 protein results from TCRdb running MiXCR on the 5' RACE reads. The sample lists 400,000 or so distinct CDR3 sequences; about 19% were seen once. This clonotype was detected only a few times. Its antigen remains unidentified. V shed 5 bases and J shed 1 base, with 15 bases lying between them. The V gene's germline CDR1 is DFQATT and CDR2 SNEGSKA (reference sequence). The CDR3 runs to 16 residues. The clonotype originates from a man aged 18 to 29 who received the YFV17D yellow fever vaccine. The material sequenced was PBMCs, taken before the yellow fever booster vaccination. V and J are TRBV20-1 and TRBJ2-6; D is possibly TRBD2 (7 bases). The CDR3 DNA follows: TGCAGTGCTCCCAGTAGGGGGGGATCTGGGGCCAACGTCCTGACTTTC. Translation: CSAPSRGGSGANVLTF.